The 20 T cell receptor beta chains given below trace back to one sample, sequenced in a study of blood T cells in healthy people across ages. For the second PCR, which ran for about 6 to 12 cycles, a sample-barcoded 5' primer and a J-beta primer mix were used. TCRdb redid the calling of the 5' RACE reads with MiXCR, one entry per CDR3 protein. Among some 760,000 distinct CDR3 sequences, 25% were seen once, and the ten largest hold 9% to 9.5%. This sample also appeared in a second study, on T cells of mothers and their children.

The sample consisted of blood. All receptors come from a boy aged 10-17 years in good health.

The rearrangement links TRBV11-2 to TRBJ2-7; D possibly corresponds to TRBD1 (5 bases). This CDR3 has 19 amino acids. V gave up 2 bases and J gave up 4 bases, with 27 bases separating them. Germline V lookup: CDR1 SGHAT, CDR2 FQNNGV. CDR3: CASSLRGSGPSFPFYEQYF. The CDR3 bases are TGTGCCAGCAGCTTAAGGGGCTCGGGTCCCTCCTTTCCTTTTTACGAGCAGTACTTC. Complete variable domain (other parts from reference TRBV11-2 and TRBJ2-7): EAGVAQSPRYKIIEKRQSVAFWCNPISGHATLYWYQQILGQGPKLLIQFQNNGVVDDSQLPKDRFSAERLKGVDSTLKIQPAKLEDSAVYLCASSLRGSGPSFPFYEQYFGPGTRLTVT.

A note on this clonotype: A much larger clone differs by one base, so this may be a read error. The chain joins TRBV2 to TRBJ2-3, with 13 bases aligning to TRBD2. After removal of 10 bases from V and 7 bases from J, the junction contained 2 bases not matched to a gene. The germline CDR1 and CDR2 sequences are SNHLY and FYNNEI. The CDR3 is made up of 12 amino acids. The CDR3 reads CATGTSGNTQYF. The CDR3 DNA is TGTGCCACCGGGACTAGCGGGAATACGCAGTATTTT.

This chain uses TRBV12-3 or TRBV12-4 with TRBJ2-5; 10 nucleotides agree with TRBD2. The CDR3 runs to 15 residues. With 7 bases clipped from V and 4 bases from J, the junction kept 9 bases outside the gene matches. The CDR3 DNA reads TGTGCCAGCAACATAGCGGGGGGAGAAGGAGAGACCCAGTACTTC. The encoded protein is CASNIAGGEGETQYF.

The V and J genes are TRBV4-3 and TRBJ2-7; D might be TRBD1 (5 bases). Germline lookup yields CDR1 LGHNA and CDR2 YSLEER. V was cut by 6 bases and J by 2 bases, with 14 bases left in between. CDR3 length equals 14 residues. The CDR3 spells CASRRRVDAYEQYF. The CDR3 DNA follows: TGCGCCAGCAGACGCAGGGTTGACGCCTACGAGCAGTACTTC.

The V gene is TRBV11-2, the J gene TRBJ2-2, with 9 bases that match TRBD2. V was clipped by 5 bases and J by 4 bases; unmatched bases: 8. Germline CDR1 is SGHAT and CDR2 is FQNNGV. The CDR3 loop spans 16 amino acids. This chain's CDR3 is CASSPRLAERTGELFF. In DNA, the CDR3 is TGTGCCAGCAGCCCCCGACTAGCGGAACGCACCGGGGAGCTGTTTTTT. Filled out from reference TRBV11-2 and TRBJ2-2, the complete variable domain reads EAGVAQSPRYKIIEKRQSVAFWCNPISGHATLYWYQQILGQGPKLLIQFQNNGVVDDSQLPKDRFSAERLKGVDSTLKIQPAKLEDSAVYLCASSPRLAERTGELFFGEGSRLTVL.

This clonotype was found a few times. J is TRBJ1-1 and V is TRBV5-1; no firm D call. The CDR3 has 14 amino acids. Germline CDR1 and CDR2: SGHRS and YFSETQ. The V end was cut by 4 bases, the J end by 1 base, with 11 bases between. The CDR3 DNA follows: TGCGCCAGCAGCGCGGGTCAGACGAACACTGAAGCTTTCTTT. It is translated as CASSAGQTNTEAFF.

This clonotype was found a few times. The chain carries TRBV28 and TRBJ2-7; D is unresolved. V was cut by 3 bases and J by 5 bases, with 11 bases left in between. Germline assignment: CDR1 MDHEN and CDR2 SYDVKM. CDR3 size: 13 residues. Here the CDR3 reads CASSFSLKNEQYF. The CDR3 coding sequence is TGTGCCAGCAGTTTTAGCTTGAAGAACGAGCAGTACTTC.

The rearrangement joins TRBV4-3 to TRBJ1-5; D is unclear. The V gene lost 0 bases and the J gene lost 9 bases, with 12 bases spanning the gap. There are 14 residues in the CDR3. Germline values: CDR1 LGHNA, CDR2 YSLEER. CDR3 in amino acids: CASSQDPSLGPQHF. CDR3 DNA: TGCGCCAGCAGCCAAGATCCTAGCTTGGGGCCCCAGCATTTT.

This clonotype was counted a few times. The chain has TRBV2 and TRBJ2-5; no definite D call. Trimming stripped 4 bases from V and 0 bases from J, with 9 bases between. Germline V gene sequence: CDR1 SNHLY, CDR2 FYNNEI. The length of the CDR3 is 14 residues. CDR3: CASSGPRYQETQYF. CDR3 bases: TGTGCCAGCAGTGGCCCCAGGTACCAAGAGACCCAGTACTTC.

The genes are TRBV20-1 and TRBJ2-2; 12 nucleotides match TRBD2. Per germline, CDR1 DFQATT and CDR2 SNEGSKA (reference sequence). The CDR3 is 18 residues long. V lost 0 bases and J lost 2; bases outside the gene matches: 7. The CDR3 region is CSARDSSGGATNTGELFF. The CDR3 DNA is TGCAGTGCTAGAGATTCTAGCGGGGGGGCCACCAACACCGGGGAGCTGTTTTTT.

This clonotype has a handful of counts. The chain couples TRBV29-1 to TRBJ1-4; D call uncertain. V dropped 7 bases and J dropped 7 bases, with 10 bases sitting between them. Germline CDR1 is SQVTM and CDR2 is ANQGSEA. The CDR3 length is 11 residues. The CDR3 loop reads CSGRSGEKLFF. CDR3 sequence (DNA): TGCAGCGGACGGAGCGGTGAAAAACTGTTTTTT.

In DNA, the CDR3 is TGTGCCACCGCTAGGACAGGGGAGAACACTGAAGCTTTCTTT. The encoded protein is CATARTGENTEAFF. V gene TRBV10-3 combines with J gene TRBJ1-1, with 9 bases lining up with TRBD1. This CDR3 region has 14 residues. Germline loops: CDR1 ENHRY, CDR2 SYGVKD. V gave up 10 bases and J gave up 1 base; unmatched junction bases: 7.

This clonotype was counted at least ten times. The chain is built from TRBV13 and TRBJ1-2, with a possible D match to TRBD1 (5 bases). V lost 5 bases and J 3 bases, leaving 10 bases between the germline ends. Germline CDR1 PRHDT, CDR2 FYEKMQ (reference sequence). The CDR3 contains 13 residues. Here the CDR3 reads CASSPGGDYGYTF. In nucleotides, the CDR3 is TGTGCCAGCAGCCCCGGGGGAGACTATGGCTACACCTTC.

In this sample, this clonotype turned up a few times. This rearrangement joins TRBV3-1 to TRBJ2-5, with TRBD2 identical over 9 bases. V shed 4 bases, J shed 4 bases, and the junction held 10 bases outside the gene matches. CDR1 LGHDT and CDR2 YNNKEL come from the germline V gene (reference sequence). CDR3 length: 16 amino acids. In nucleotides, the CDR3 is TGTGCCAGCAGCCCGACTAGCGGAATTGGAGGAGAGACCCAGTACTTC. Its translation is CASSPTSGIGGETQYF.

This rearrangement joins TRBV9 to TRBJ1-1; D remains ambiguous. The CDR3 sequence is 15 residues long. V gave up 0 bases and J gave up 1 base, with 10 bases separating them. Per the germline V gene, CDR1 is SGDLS and CDR2 is YYNGEE. This CDR3 is CASSVDGVGNTEAFF. For the CDR3, the DNA is TGTGCCAGCAGCGTAGACGGAGTAGGGAACACTGAAGCTTTCTTT.

The chain combines TRBV20-1 with TRBJ2-1; 8 bases are a match to TRBD2. V shed 3 bases, J shed 0 bases, and the junction held 7 bases outside the gene matches. CDR1 and CDR2 (germline): DFQATT, SNEGSKA (reference sequence). The CDR3 has 16 residues. In nucleotides, the CDR3 is TGCAGTGCTAGTCCCCTAGCGGGTTTCTCCTACAATGAGCAGTTCTTC. Translated: CSASPLAGFSYNEQFF.

Note on this clonotype: Given a much more abundant clone one base away, this may be a read error. The chain is built from TRBV5-1 and TRBJ2-1; 9 bases align to TRBD2. CDR3 length: 15 amino acids. The germline V gene has CDR1 SGHRS and CDR2 YFSETQ. The CDR3 DNA is TGCGCCAGCAGCTTAGTAGCGGGAGACATCAATGGGCAGTTCTTC. Translation: CASSLVAGDINGQFF.

About this clonotype: A read error may account for a junction end that differs from germline. The chain carries TRBV7-2 and TRBJ2-5; 10 nucleotides align to TRBD1. The CDR3 extends over 15 amino acids. Germline CDR1 reads SGHTA; CDR2 reads FQGNSA. The CDR3 loop reads CASSQDRGLTNEQSF. CDR3 in DNA: TGTGCCAGCAGCCAAGACAGGGGGCTTACTAATGAGCAGTCCTTC. The full variable domain, rest sourced from reference TRBV7-2 and TRBJ2-5, is GAGVSQSPSNKVTEKGKDVELRCDPISGHTALYWYRQSLGQGLEFLIYFQGNSAPDKSGLPSDRFSAERTGGSVSTLTIQRTQQEDSAVYLCASSQDRGLTNEQSFGPGTRLLVL.

The gene calls are TRBV12-3 or TRBV12-4 and TRBJ1-1, with D maybe TRBD1 (6 bases). The V and J ends lost 5 bases and 6 bases respectively, with 13 bases between them. The CDR3 is made up of 13 amino acids. The CDR3: CASSPPNRAEAFF. The CDR3 DNA is TGTGCCAGCAGTCCCCCAAACAGGGCTGAAGCTTTCTTT.

This chain links TRBV29-1 with TRBJ2-7; D remains ambiguous. Deletions cut 6 bases from V and 0 bases from J, with 12 bases between. The CDR3 is made up of 13 amino acids. Germline V gene data show CDR1 as SQVTM and CDR2 as ANQGSEA. CDR3 sequence (DNA): TGCAGCGTACGAGGACGGCACTCCTACGAGCAGTACTTC. As protein: CSVRGRHSYEQYF.